Listed below are T cell receptor beta chains from one sample, sequenced in a study of blood T cell repertoires in COVID-19. The method was immunoSEQ multiplex PCR; TCRdb's version includes in-frame clones alone and lacks a portion of them. Here the sample spans around 280,000 clones, approximately 86% being singletons. The sequencing sample was made of peripheral blood. The receptor source for this set is a woman aged 50 to 65 with active or convalescent COVID-19. Each CDR3 is given with its conserved first and last residue. Each record gives: V gene, D gene, J gene, clone size, CDR3 protein, CDR3 DNA. The D gene is left open where the match is weak. Some rows mark clone size as missing; the rest say once, few, many or name a class of expanded clone.

v_call: TRBV28
d_call: NA
j_call: TRBJ2-1
clone_size: NA
cdr3_aa: CASSPSADEQFF
cdr3_nt: TGTGCCAGCAGCCCTAGCGCGGATGAGCAGTTCTTC

v_call: TRBV11-3
d_call: NA
j_call: TRBJ2-7
clone_size: NA
cdr3_aa: CASSLASLTACYEQYF
cdr3_nt: TGTGCCAGCAGCTTAGCTAGCTTAACAGCCTGCTACGAGCAGTACTTC

v_call: TRBV16
d_call: NA
j_call: TRBJ1-3
clone_size: NA
cdr3_aa: CASTRGHAGSGNTIYF
cdr3_nt: TGTGCCAGCACCCGTGGTCACGCAGGCTCTGGAAACACCATATATTTT

v_call: TRBV6-5
d_call: NA
j_call: TRBJ1-1
clone_size: NA
cdr3_aa: CASPGAESENTEAFF
cdr3_nt: TGTGCCAGCCCGGGAGCGGAGTCGGAGAACACTGAAGCTTTCTTT

v_call: TRBV6-2/TRBV6-3
d_call: NA
j_call: TRBJ1-1
clone_size: NA
cdr3_aa: CASSLLQALNTEAFF
cdr3_nt: TGTGCCAGCAGTTTGCTTCAGGCCTTGAACACTGAAGCTTTCTTT

v_call: TRBV5-4
d_call: TRBD2
j_call: TRBJ2-3
clone_size: NA
cdr3_aa: CASSLGLAGSTDTQYF
cdr3_nt: TGTGCCAGCAGCTTGGGACTAGCGGGAAGCACAGATACGCAGTATTTT

v_call: TRBV5-1
d_call: TRBD2
j_call: TRBJ2-2
clone_size: once
cdr3_aa: CASSLRGGDTGELFF
cdr3_nt: TGCGCCAGCAGTCTGAGGGGAGGGGACACCGGGGAGCTGTTTTTT

v_call: TRBV13
d_call: TRBD2
j_call: TRBJ2-1
clone_size: NA
cdr3_aa: CASSFLAGVAFF
cdr3_nt: TGTGCCAGCAGCTTCTTAGCGGGAGTTGCGTTCTTC

v_call: TRBV4-2
d_call: NA
j_call: TRBJ2-2
clone_size: NA
cdr3_aa: CASGGVGGVTGELFF
cdr3_nt: TGTGCCAGCGGAGGGGTGGGAGGTGTCACCGGGGAGCTGTTTTTT

v_call: TRBV5-1
d_call: NA
j_call: TRBJ1-5
clone_size: NA
cdr3_aa: CASSLDPGSNQPQHF
cdr3_nt: TGCGCCAGCAGCTTGGACCCGGGAAGCAATCAGCCCCAGCATTTT